The T cell receptor (beta chain) described here comes from a study of shared clonotypes between healthy human individuals. Turning to the study itself: The composition of the donors was a couple of women and a few men aged 18 to 49. The study, taken as a whole, reports: The authors sampled blood alone, and tissue repertoires likely differ. In a handful of donors, roughly 5.2% of naive CD4 clonotypes appeared in common.

The assay was run at deep level. This table comes from immunoSEQ multiplex PCR, and its TCRdb copy is limited to in-frame clones, with some not included. Among 2,500,000 or so clones listed, around 92% were seen once. Worth noting for this clone: Its matching antigen is unknown.

Trimming pared 1 base from V and 10 bases from J, leaving 9 bases between. Germline V gene lookup returns CDR1 SGHDT and CDR2 YYEEEE. The length of the CDR3 is 12 residues. This receptor was taken from a man in his late teens or twenties in good health. Some clones in this sample may be carry-over from other donors' samples. The gene calls are TRBV5-6 and TRBJ2-1; possible D gene TRBD1, 6 bases. The sample was naive CD4+ T cells from PBMCs. Regarding subset: CD45RA+ positively selected. The CDR3 nucleotides read TGTGCCAGCAGCTTGTGGACAGAAGAGCAGTTCTTC. This codes for CASSLWTEEQFF.